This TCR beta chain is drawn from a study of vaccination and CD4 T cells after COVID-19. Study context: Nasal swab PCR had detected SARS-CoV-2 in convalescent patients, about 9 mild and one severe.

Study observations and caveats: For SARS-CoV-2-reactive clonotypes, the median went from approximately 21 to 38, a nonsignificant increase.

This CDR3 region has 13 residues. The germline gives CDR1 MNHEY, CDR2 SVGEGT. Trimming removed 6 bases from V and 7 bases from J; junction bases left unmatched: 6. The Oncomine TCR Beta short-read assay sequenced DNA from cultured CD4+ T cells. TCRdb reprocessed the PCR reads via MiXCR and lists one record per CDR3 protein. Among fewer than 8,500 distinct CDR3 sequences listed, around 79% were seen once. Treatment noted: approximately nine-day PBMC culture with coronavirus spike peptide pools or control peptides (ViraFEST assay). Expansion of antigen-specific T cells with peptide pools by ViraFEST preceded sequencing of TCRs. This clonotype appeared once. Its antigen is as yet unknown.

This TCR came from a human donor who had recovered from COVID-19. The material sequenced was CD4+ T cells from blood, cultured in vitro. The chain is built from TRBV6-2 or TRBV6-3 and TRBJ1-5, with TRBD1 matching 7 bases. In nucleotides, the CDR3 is TGTGCCAGCAGCCGACAGGGCTGGCAGCCCCAGCATTTT. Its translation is CASSRQGWQPQHF.